The 10 T cell receptor beta chains presented below share a single source sample, sequenced in a study of T cell responses to AZD1222 COVID-19 vaccine. The assay was immunoSEQ multiplex PCR, and TCRdb's table has in-frame clones only and misses some. The sample gives fewer than 45,000 clones, about 83% of which show up once; 52% is in the top ten. Sequenced here: peripheral blood, sampled on day 0 of AZD1222 vaccination. The receptors originated from an adult in good health.

The chain joins TRBV4-1 to TRBJ2-1; TRBD2 might be the D (5 bases). The CDR3 runs 16 residues. Germline-derived CDR1 and CDR2 are MGHRA and YSYEKL. The germline V and J ends were trimmed by 0 bases and 6 bases, with 15 bases remaining between them. The chain's CDR3 is CASSQEGREEGNEQFF. The CDR3 bases are TGCGCCAGCAGCCAAGAAGGAAGGGAAGAGGGCAATGAGCAGTTCTTC.

This clone is termed hyperexpanded. The rearrangement uses TRBV6-2 or TRBV6-3 and TRBJ2-1; D is perhaps TRBD1 or TRBD2 (5 bases each). V was pared by 3 bases and J by 2 bases, with 8 bases between. Germline V lookup: CDR1 MNHEY, CDR2 SVGEGT. This CDR3 spans 14 amino acids. This CDR3 is CASSYWDPYNEQFF. In DNA form, the CDR3 reads TGTGCCAGCAGTTATTGGGACCCCTACAATGAGCAGTTCTTC.

This sequence joins TRBV7-8 and TRBJ1-5; perhaps TRBD1 as D (5 bases). V was clipped by 5 bases and J by 4 bases, with 12 bases between them. CDR1 is SGHVS, CDR2 FQNEAQ, per germline. There are 14 residues in the CDR3. In DNA, the CDR3 is TGTGCCAGCAGCGAGGGTAGGGGTAATCAGCCCCAGCATTTT. Its protein product is CASSEGRGNQPQHF.

The chain links TRBV5-4 to TRBJ2-5, with no clear D. Germline CDR1 SGHNT, CDR2 YYREEE (reference sequence). The CDR3 extends over 14 amino acids. V lost 2 bases to trimming and J lost 2 bases, with 10 bases between them. The CDR3 spells CASSFLDTQETQYF. In nucleotides, the CDR3 is TGTGCCAGCAGCTTCCTTGACACTCAAGAGACCCAGTACTTC. The full variable domain, rest sourced from reference TRBV5-4 and TRBJ2-5, is ETGVTQSPTHLIKTRGQQVTLRCSSQSGHNTVSWYQQALGQGPQFIFQYYREEENGRGNFPPRFSGLQFPNYSSELNVNALELDDSALYLCASSFLDTQETQYFGPGTRLLVL.

This chain uses TRBV19 with TRBJ1-5; TRBD1 might be the D (6 bases). The CDR3 has 16 amino acids. V dropped 3 bases and J dropped 4 bases, with 16 bases sitting between them. Germline CDR1 and CDR2: LNHDA and SQIVND (reference sequence). The CDR3 region has the DNA TGTGCCAGTAGTATGTTTGGGGGGCAGGGGAATCAGCCCCAGCATTTT. This codes for CASSMFGGQGNQPQHF.

The chain uses TRBV24-1 and TRBJ2-1; 13 bases are shared with TRBD2. With 10 bases clipped from V and 6 bases from J, the junction kept 8 bases outside the gene matches. The CDR3 runs to 15 residues. The germline V gene has CDR1 KGHDR and CDR2 SFDVKD. The CDR3 DNA reads TGTGCCACTCACGCCGGGACTAGCGGGATCAATGAGCAGTTCTTC. Translation: CATHAGTSGINEQFF.

The chain joins TRBV13 to TRBJ2-7, with 10 bases fitting TRBD1. The CDR3 runs to 17 residues. Trimming at V came to 4 bases and at J to 2 bases, leaving 11 bases not matched to a gene. Germline V CDR1 and CDR2: PRHDT, FYEKMQ (reference sequence). CDR3 nucleotides: TGTGCCAGCAGCTCAACCTACCGGGACAGGGGCACCTACGAGCAGTACTTC. Encoded protein: CASSSTYRDRGTYEQYF.

V gene TRBV7-9 combines with J gene TRBJ2-2, with D unclear. Trimming removed 11 bases at V and 3 bases at J, with 7 bases between. The CDR3 sequence is 11 residues long. Germline V gene data show CDR1 as SEHNR and CDR2 as FQNEAQ (reference sequence). The CDR3 loop reads CASLDTGELFF. CDR3 in DNA: TGTGCCTCGCTGGACACCGGGGAGCTGTTTTTT.

The gene calls are TRBV25-1 and TRBJ2-7; 7 positions match TRBD1. Per the germline V gene, CDR1 is MGHDK and CDR2 is SYGVNS. After removal of 7 bases from V and 7 bases from J, the junction contained 7 bases not matched to a gene. This CDR3 contains 12 residues. CDR3 residues: CASTTGSQEQYF. The CDR3 DNA is TGTGCCAGCACGACAGGGTCTCAAGAGCAGTACTTC.

This chain uses TRBV7-2 with TRBJ1-3; D remains unclear. Per the germline V gene, CDR1 is SGHTA and CDR2 is FQGNSA. V was clipped by 3 bases and J by 4 bases, with 10 bases between them. CDR3 length: 14 amino acids. CDR3 nucleotide sequence: TGTGCCAGCAGCTTGAAGGGATCCGGAAACACCATATATTTT. Its translation is CASSLKGSGNTIYF.